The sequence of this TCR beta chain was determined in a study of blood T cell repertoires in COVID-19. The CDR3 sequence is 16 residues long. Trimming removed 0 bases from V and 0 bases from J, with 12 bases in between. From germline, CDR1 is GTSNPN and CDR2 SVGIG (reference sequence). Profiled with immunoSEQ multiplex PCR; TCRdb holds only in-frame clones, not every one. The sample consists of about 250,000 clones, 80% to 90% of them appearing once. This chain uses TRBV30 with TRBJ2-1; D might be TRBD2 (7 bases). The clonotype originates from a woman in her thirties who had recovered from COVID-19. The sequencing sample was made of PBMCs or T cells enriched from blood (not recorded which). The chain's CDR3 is CAWSVSGGFSYNEQFF. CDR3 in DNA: TGTGCCTGGAGTGTCTCGGGGGGCTTCTCCTACAATGAGCAGTTCTTC.